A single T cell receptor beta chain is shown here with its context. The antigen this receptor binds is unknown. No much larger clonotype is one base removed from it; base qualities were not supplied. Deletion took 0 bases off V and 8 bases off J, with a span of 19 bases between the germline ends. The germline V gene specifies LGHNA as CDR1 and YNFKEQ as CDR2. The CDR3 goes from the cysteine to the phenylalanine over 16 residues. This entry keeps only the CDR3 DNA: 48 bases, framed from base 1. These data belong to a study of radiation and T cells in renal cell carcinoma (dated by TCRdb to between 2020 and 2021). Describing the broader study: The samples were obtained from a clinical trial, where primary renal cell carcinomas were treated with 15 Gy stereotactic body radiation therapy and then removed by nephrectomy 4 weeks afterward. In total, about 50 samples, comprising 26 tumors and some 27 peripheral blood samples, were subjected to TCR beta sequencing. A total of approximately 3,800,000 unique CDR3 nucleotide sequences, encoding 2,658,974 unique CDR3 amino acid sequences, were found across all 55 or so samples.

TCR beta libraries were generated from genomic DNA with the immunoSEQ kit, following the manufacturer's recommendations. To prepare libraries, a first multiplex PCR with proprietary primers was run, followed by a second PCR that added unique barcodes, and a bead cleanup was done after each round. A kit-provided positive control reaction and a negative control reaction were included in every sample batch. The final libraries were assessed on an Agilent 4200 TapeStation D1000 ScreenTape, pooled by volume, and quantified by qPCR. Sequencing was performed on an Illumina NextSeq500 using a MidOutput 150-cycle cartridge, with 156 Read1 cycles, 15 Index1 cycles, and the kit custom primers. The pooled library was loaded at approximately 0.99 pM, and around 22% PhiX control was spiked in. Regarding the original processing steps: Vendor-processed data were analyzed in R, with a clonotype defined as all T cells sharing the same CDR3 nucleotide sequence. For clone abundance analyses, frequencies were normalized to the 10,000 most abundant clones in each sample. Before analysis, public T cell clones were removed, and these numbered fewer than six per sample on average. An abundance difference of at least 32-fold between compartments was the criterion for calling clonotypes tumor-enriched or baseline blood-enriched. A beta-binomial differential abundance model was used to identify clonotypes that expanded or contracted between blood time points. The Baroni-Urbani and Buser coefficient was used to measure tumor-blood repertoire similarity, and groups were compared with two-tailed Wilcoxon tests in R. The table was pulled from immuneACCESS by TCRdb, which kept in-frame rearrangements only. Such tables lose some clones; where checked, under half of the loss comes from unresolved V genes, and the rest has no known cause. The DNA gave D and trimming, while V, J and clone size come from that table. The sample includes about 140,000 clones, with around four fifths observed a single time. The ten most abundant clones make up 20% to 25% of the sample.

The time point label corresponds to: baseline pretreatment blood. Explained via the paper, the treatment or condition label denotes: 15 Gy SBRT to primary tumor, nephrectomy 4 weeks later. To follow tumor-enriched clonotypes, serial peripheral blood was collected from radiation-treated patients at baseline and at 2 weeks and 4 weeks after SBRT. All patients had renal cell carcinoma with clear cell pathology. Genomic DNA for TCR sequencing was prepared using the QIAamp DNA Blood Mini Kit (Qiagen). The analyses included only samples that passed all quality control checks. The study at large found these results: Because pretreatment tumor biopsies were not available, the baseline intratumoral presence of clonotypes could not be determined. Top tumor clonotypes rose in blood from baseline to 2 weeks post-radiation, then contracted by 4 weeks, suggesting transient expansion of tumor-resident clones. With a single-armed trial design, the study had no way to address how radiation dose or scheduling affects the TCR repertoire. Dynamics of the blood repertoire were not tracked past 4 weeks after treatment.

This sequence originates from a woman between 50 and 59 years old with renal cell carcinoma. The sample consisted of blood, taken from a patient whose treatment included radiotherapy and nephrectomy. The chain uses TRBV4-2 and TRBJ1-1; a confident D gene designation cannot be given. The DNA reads TGTGCCAGCAGCCAAGATGGTTGGAACACAGTTCCAGAAGCTTTCTTT. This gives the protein CASSQDGWNTVPEAFF.